Presented here are 17 T cell receptor beta chains from one specimen sequenced in a study of shared clonotypes between healthy human individuals (dated by TCRdb to between 2020 and 2021). Receptor amplification or capture employed the immunoSEQ multiplex PCR assay. In its TCRdb copy, this immuneACCESS table keeps in-frame sequences only and misses some clones. Where compared with another copy, unresolved V genes explain less than half of these, and the others have no known cause. The sample table shows more than 2 million clones, and 85% to 95% are seen once. Roughly 1.7% of the sample lies in the top ten. For the CD8 naive samples, CD45RO-negative cells were positively selected for CCR7, yielding a CD45RA+CCR7+ population from which TemRA cells were excluded. The sequenced sample consisted of naive CD8+ T cells from PBMCs. The sample's cell subset or site label, decoded: CD45RA+CCR7+. The receptors come from a man between 18 and 29 years old in good health. Some clones in this sample may be carry-over from other donors' samples.

The V call is TRBV6-6, the J call TRBJ2-7; the D gene is possibly TRBD2 (6 bases). V was cut by 0 bases and J by 7 bases, with 19 bases left in between. The CDR3 has 16 residues. CDR1 MNHNY and CDR2 SVGAGI come from the germline V gene (reference sequence). The DNA of the CDR3 is TGTGCCAGCAGTTACTCCCTAGCGAGCAGACTTATAGAGCAGTACTTC. Protein sequence: CASSYSLASRLIEQYF.

Concerning this clone itself: Relative to the germline gene, one junction end is altered; a read error may explain this. The V call is TRBV6-6, the J call TRBJ2-3; D remains unclear. Germline lookup yields CDR1 MNHNY and CDR2 SVGAGI (reference sequence). This CDR3 is 10 amino acids long. For the CDR3, the DNA is TGCCACACCTTCGGAGATACGCAGTATTTT. The encoded protein is CHTFGDTQYF.

The chain combines TRBV9 with TRBJ2-2, with TRBD2 identical over 8 bases. The germline V gene encodes CDR1 SGDLS and CDR2 YYNGEE. Unmatched junction bases numbered 3, after V lost 5 bases and J lost 6 bases. The CDR3 has 13 residues. The CDR3 DNA reads TGTGCCAGCAGACCCGGGGGGGCCGGGGAGCTGTTTTTT. Residues: CASRPGGAGELFF. Drawing the rest from reference TRBV9 and TRBJ2-2, the complete variable domain is DSGVTQTPKHLITATGQRVTLRCSPRSGDLSVYWYQQSLDQGLQFLIQYYNGEERAKGNILERFSAQQFPDLHSELNLSSLELGDSALYFCASRPGGAGELFFGEGSRLTVL.

This chain links TRBV4-2 with TRBJ2-3, with D tentatively TRBD2 (5 bases). The CDR3 has 16 amino acids. V was trimmed by 6 bases and J by 2 bases, leaving 18 bases between them. Germline lookup yields CDR1 LGHNA and CDR2 YNFKEQ. The CDR3 bases are TGTGCCAGCAGTTTCGGAGCGGAGCTACTCACAGATACGCAGTATTTT. It specifies CASSFGAELLTDTQYF.

This chain joins TRBV7-9 and TRBJ2-1, with unresolved D. Trimming took off 5 bases at V and 9 bases at J, with 17 bases between the two ends. Per germline, CDR1 SEHNR and CDR2 FQNEAQ (reference sequence). CDR3 size: 14 residues. The CDR3 nucleotides read TGTGCCAGCAGCATAATCTCGGTTCCGACTGAGCAGTTCTTC. This sequence encodes CASSIISVPTEQFF.

The chain has TRBV27 and TRBJ2-3; a weak D match, TRBD1 (6 bases). Germline V CDR1 and CDR2: MNHEY, SMNVEV (reference sequence). This CDR3 contains 16 residues. The V and J ends lost 3 bases and 0 bases respectively, with 13 bases between them. The CDR3 reads CASSFLGAISTDTQYF. The DNA of the CDR3 is TGTGCCAGCAGTTTCTTGGGGGCAATTAGCACAGATACGCAGTATTTT.

The rearrangement links TRBV28 to TRBJ2-3; TRBD1 matches 8 bases. J was trimmed by 2 bases and V by 10 bases; bases with no gene match: 11. The CDR3 consists of 15 residues. The germline CDR1 and CDR2 sequences are MDHEN and SYDVKM. As DNA, the CDR3 is TGTGCCACCGCCGGACAGGGTGTTCTCACAGATACGCAGTATTTT. It yields the protein CATAGQGVLTDTQYF.

The chain joins TRBV28 to TRBJ2-1, with a weak D call TRBD2 (6 bases). CDR3 length: 14 amino acids. The V end was cut by 5 bases, the J end by 10 bases, with 18 bases between. Per the germline V gene, CDR1 is MDHEN and CDR2 is SYDVKM. CDR3 in amino acids: CASSPLRRAREQFF. The DNA of the CDR3 is TGTGCCAGCAGTCCCCTTCGGAGGGCGCGGGAGCAGTTCTTC.

The rearrangement joins TRBV10-3 to TRBJ2-7; 12 nucleotides match TRBD2. Trimming cost V 5 bases and J 2 bases; bases outside gene matches: 10. The CDR3 contains 17 residues. The germline CDR1 and CDR2 sequences are ENHRY and SYGVKD. The CDR3 DNA reads as TGTGCCATCAGTTTCGGGACTAGCGGGCCTAGGGCCTACGAGCAGTACTTC. Amino acids: CAISFGTSGPRAYEQYF.

The rearrangement links TRBV19 to TRBJ1-5, with TRBD1 matching 7 bases. Germline CDR1 LNHDA, CDR2 SQIVND (reference sequence). The CDR3 length is 14 residues. V lost 4 bases, J lost 7 bases, and 7 bases stayed unmatched. The CDR3 DNA is TGTGCCAGTAGTAATTGGGGACAGAGCCAGCCCCAGCATTTT. Translated: CASSNWGQSQPQHF. Full variable domain (missing parts from reference TRBV19 and TRBJ1-5): DGGITQSPKYLFRKEGQNVTLSCEQNLNHDAMYWYRQDPGQGLRLIYYSQIVNDFQKGDIAEGYSVSREKKESFPLTVTSAQKNPTAFYLCASSNWGQSQPQHFGDGTRLSIL.

The V call is TRBV29-1, the J call TRBJ2-5; 7 bases line up with TRBD1. With V trimmed by 2 bases and J by 2 bases, 8 bases remained unmatched. The germline CDR1 and CDR2 sequences are SQVTM and ANQGSEA. The CDR3 covers 15 residues. The CDR3 protein is CSVELDRRFQETQYF. CDR3 DNA sequence: TGCAGCGTTGAATTGGACAGGCGTTTTCAAGAGACCCAGTACTTC.

The chain carries TRBV6-4 and TRBJ2-1; 7 bases align to TRBD2. The V gene's germline CDR1 is MRHNA and CDR2 SNTAGT. The CDR3 extends over 15 amino acids. V shed 4 bases, J shed 7 bases, and the junction held 10 bases outside the gene matches. CDR3 region: CASSAERGVGNEQFF. Here the CDR3 DNA reads TGTGCCAGCAGTGCCGAGCGGGGCGTGGGGAATGAGCAGTTCTTC.

The rearrangement joins TRBV15 to TRBJ2-7; 8 positions agree with TRBD2. The CDR3 is 14 residues long. The germline V gene has CDR1 LNHNV and CDR2 YYDKDF (reference sequence). V lost 4 bases, J lost 4 bases, and 6 bases stayed unmatched. This CDR3 reads CATSTSGGSYEQYF. CDR3 DNA: TGTGCCACCAGCACCAGCGGGGGTTCGTACGAGCAGTACTTC.

In regard to this clone: The sample contains more than one DNA sequence encoding this CDR3. The chain uses TRBV11-2 and TRBJ2-7; unclear D gene. The CDR3 is 13 amino acids. Germline V gene data show CDR1 as SGHAT and CDR2 as FQNNGV. Trimming cost V 1 base and J 2 bases, with 6 bases left between them. The CDR3 sequence: CASSLGRTYEQYF. In DNA form, the CDR3 reads TGTGCCAGCAGCTTAGGACGGACCTACGAGCAGTACTTC.

The CDR3 here is CASSFDNLGQGAFYGYTF. In DNA, the CDR3 is TGTGCCAGCAGCTTCGACAACCTAGGACAGGGGGCTTTCTATGGCTACACCTTC. The chain employs TRBV7-9 and TRBJ1-2; 11 bases line up with TRBD1. V was clipped by 3 bases and J by 4 bases; unmatched bases: 13. CDR1 is SEHNR, CDR2 FQNEAQ, per germline (reference sequence). The CDR3 length is 18 residues. Looking up the rest from reference TRBV7-9 and TRBJ1-2 gives the full variable domain: DTGVSQNPRHKITKRGQNVTFRCDPISEHNRLYWYRQTLGQGPEFLTYFQNEAQLEKSRLLSDRFSAERPKGSFSTLEIQRTEQGDSAMYLCASSFDNLGQGAFYGYTFGSGTRLTVV.

The chain employs TRBV2 and TRBJ2-5; 7 positions match TRBD2. The J segment lost 0 bases and the V segment lost 8 bases, leaving 12 bases of the junction unmatched. CDR1 is SNHLY, CDR2 FYNNEI, per germline. The CDR3 is made up of 16 amino acids. In nucleotides, the CDR3 is TGTGCCAGCTTTCGCCCGGGTAGCGGGCACCAAGAGACCCAGTACTTC. It codes for CASFRPGSGHQETQYF.

This rearrangement joins TRBV7-9 to TRBJ1-1, with 9 bases aligning to TRBD1. V lost 6 bases, J lost 3 bases, and 17 bases stayed unmatched. Looked up from germline, CDR1 is SEHNR and CDR2 is FQNEAQ (reference sequence). The CDR3 consists of 18 residues. CDR3 in amino acids: CASSDPTGGGGKDTEAFF. The DNA for the CDR3 is TGTGCCAGCAGTGACCCAACAGGGGGCGGCGGAAAAGACACTGAAGCTTTCTTT.